This T cell receptor beta chain was profiled in a study of identical twins. This clonotype occurred a few times. Per the germline V gene, CDR1 is DFQATT and CDR2 is SNEGSKA (reference sequence). This CDR3 spans 14 amino acids. V gave up 3 bases and J gave up 1 base; unmatched junction bases: 5. A universal primer site was incorporated via template switching, and the cDNA contained unique molecular identifiers. MiXCR, run by TCRdb on the 5' RACE reads, gives a single entry per CDR3 protein. Of about 220,000 distinct CDR3 sequences listed, 7.5% are singletons. This same sample was also part of a study on yellow fever vaccine responses in identical twins.

The sequence came from a woman between 18 and 29 years old in good health. The chain uses TRBV20-1 and TRBJ1-1, with TRBD1 matching 7 bases. The specimen was memory (CD45RO+) T cells sorted from blood. The CDR3 loop is CSASNGQANTEAFF. DNA for the CDR3: TGCAGTGCTAGTAACGGACAGGCGAACACTGAAGCTTTCTTT.